This TCR beta chain derives from a study of cytomegalovirus exposure and HLA in healthy donors. A few counts support this clone. PCR used 60 Vbeta primers and 13 Jbeta primers. In the study's own analysis: An analysis that came later counted 77 million or so unique TCR beta chains, around 12 million shared. Repertoires were generated with immunoSEQ multiplex PCR, while TCRdb's copy carries only in-frame clones and drops some. V and J calls and clone size are given by that table; D and trimming were obtained from the DNA. The table lists about 89,000 clones, under 75% of them singletons. The CDR3 extends over 19 amino acids. In germline, CDR1 is LGHNA, CDR2 YSLEER. Trimming at V came to 1 base and at J to 0 bases, leaving 12 bases not matched to a gene.

The genes are TRBV4-3 and TRBJ2-7; 10 nucleotides match TRBD1. This receptor was identified in a human donor in good health. Sequencing was performed on PBMCs. The CDR3, as DNA: TGCGCCAGCAGCCAAGGAGTGGGACAGGGGCTCAAATACTCCTACGAGCAGTACTTC. This gives the protein CASSQGVGQGLKYSYEQYF.